This T cell receptor (beta chain) stems from a study of human versus mouse CDR3 diversity and MHC coevolution. Sorting isolated naive CD4 T cells lacking CD45RO and expressing CD62L. V gave up 5 bases and J gave up 5 bases, with 6 bases separating them. The CDR3 has 11 residues. Germline CDR1 reads MNHEY; CDR2 reads SVGAGI. Measured with immunoSEQ multiplex PCR; TCRdb has only the in-frame clones, and not every one. The sample has roughly 86,000 clones; about 94% are singletons. This sequence originates from a person aged 30 to 70 in good health. The sample consisted of naive CD4+ T cells from blood. Subset here: CD45RO-negative CD62L-positive naive CD4 T cells. This rearrangement joins TRBV6-5 to TRBJ1-2; no clear D. DNA for the CDR3: TGTGCCAGCAGTGTAATATATGGCTACACCTTC. Amino acids: CASSVIYGYTF.